What follows is one TCR beta chain and its context. Two negative PCRs, clearance, or symptom resolution characterized the recovered Cohort 3 donors. The protocol was immunoSEQ multiplex PCR, while the TCRdb copy is restricted to in-frame clones and leaves out a portion. The sample lists hundreds of thousands of clones, approximately 88% seen once, with around 9% in the top ten. This entry is derived from a study of blood T cell repertoires in COVID-19. In the study overall: Whether acute or convalescent, the COVID-19 samples came from the United States, Italy and Spain.

The source of this sequence is a woman aged 18-30 years who had recovered from COVID-19. Sequencing used PBMCs or T cells enriched from blood (not recorded which).

The CDR3 DNA is TGTGCCAGCAGCCCCCAGAAGGGACAGGGTTACGAGCAGTACTTC. This encodes CASSPQKGQGYEQYF. The V gene is TRBV14, the J gene TRBJ2-7; 9 bases are shared with TRBD1. Germline values: CDR1 SGHDN, CDR2 FVKESK. V trimming: 4 bases; J trimming: 4 bases; junction bases outside the gene matches: 8. CDR3 length: 15 amino acids.